The entry that follows covers one T cell receptor (beta chain) sequence. Regarding time point: after dendritic cell vaccination, including at tumor progression/relapse. Patients had residual fresh-frozen tumor tissue and more than two years of survival data. None of the glioblastoma patients had an isocitrate dehydrogenase mutation. PBMC sampling occurred before vaccination, two weeks after the third dose, and at progression. TCRB CDR3 was amplified from 2 ug genomic DNA or less. Sequencing used immunoSEQ multiplex PCR; TCRdb keeps in-frame clones, though not all of them. The data contain tens of thousands of clones, about 85% of them singletons. The record originates from a study of glioma-infiltrating T cells after dendritic cell vaccination. The V gene's germline CDR1 is MGHRA and CDR2 YSYEKL. This CDR3 is built from 16 residues. Trimming took 1 base from V and 0 from J; bases not matched to a gene: 6.

This clonotype was sampled from a human donor with glioblastoma. The rearrangement uses TRBV4-1 and TRBJ2-7; 7 positions agree with TRBD1. This specimen consisted of blood, obtained after dendritic cell vaccination. The CDR3 protein is CASSQVGQVSSYEQYF. In nucleotides, the CDR3 is TGCGCCAGCAGCCAAGTAGGACAGGTGAGCTCCTACGAGCAGTACTTC.